The 32 T cell receptor beta chains below all came from one sample that was sequenced in a study of CD8 T cells in Susac syndrome. After extraction with the RNeasy kit, roughly 0.45 to 1 ug of the RNA was reverse transcribed using random hexamers. From the immunoSEQ multiplex PCR reads, TCRdb called clonotypes with MiXCR, one entry per CDR3 protein. The sample consists of some 150,000 distinct CDR3 sequences, 94% of them appearing once. Sequencing used CD8+ T cells from PBMCs. These receptors came from a human donor with multiple sclerosis.

V usage is TRBV20-1 and J usage is TRBJ1-5; TRBD1 matches at 7 bases. The CDR3 spans 12 residues. V dropped 3 bases and J dropped 5; count of bases not matched to a gene: 1. The germline CDR1 and CDR2 sequences are DFQATT and SNEGSKA (reference sequence). This CDR3 is CSARGTDQPQHF. The CDR3 DNA sequence: TGCAGTGCTAGGGGGACAGATCAGCCCCAGCATTTT.

The rearrangement uses TRBV6-5 and TRBJ1-1, with a weak D call TRBD1 (5 bases). The CDR3 consists of 14 residues. V shed 0 bases and J shed 1 base, with 6 bases lying between them. Germline loops: CDR1 MNHEY, CDR2 SVGAGI. The chain's CDR3 is CASSYSTGNTEAFF. The CDR3 DNA reads as TGTGCCAGCAGTTACTCAACAGGGAACACTGAAGCTTTCTTT.

The chain employs TRBV4-1 and TRBJ1-5, with D possibly TRBD1 on 5 matching bases. V lost 3 bases and J lost 6, with 15 bases in between. There are 15 residues in the CDR3. Looked up from germline, CDR1 is MGHRA and CDR2 is YSYEKL. Here the CDR3 reads CASSHPGVQGQPQHF. The DNA for the CDR3 is TGCGCCAGCAGCCACCCGGGAGTTCAGGGTCAGCCCCAGCATTTT.

V is TRBV27 and J is TRBJ2-1, with 14 nucleotides matching TRBD2. After removal of 8 bases from V and 10 bases from J, the junction contained 10 bases not matched to a gene. Germline V gives CDR1 MNHEY, CDR2 SMNVEV (reference sequence). The CDR3 extends over 15 amino acids. The CDR3 spells CASAGGLAGVVEQFF. As DNA, the CDR3 is TGTGCCAGCGCCGGGGGACTAGCGGGGGTGGTGGAGCAGTTCTTC.

This sequence joins TRBV9 and TRBJ2-3; no firm D call. The germline V gene has CDR1 SGDLS and CDR2 YYNGEE. V lost 0 bases and J lost 5, with 13 bases in between. The CDR3 sequence is 15 residues long. The chain's CDR3 is CASSVADGGLDTQYF. CDR3 nucleotides: TGTGCCAGCAGCGTAGCGGATGGTGGCCTAGATACGCAGTATTTT.

The chain carries TRBV9 and TRBJ2-5; D remains ambiguous. The CDR3 sequence is 14 residues long. The ends were cut back, 0 bases at V and 5 bases at J, with 11 bases in the middle. CDR1 is SGDLS and CDR2 is YYNGEE in the germline V gene. CDR3 in amino acids: CASSVGNSLETQYF. The CDR3 region has the DNA TGTGCCAGCAGCGTAGGTAATAGCCTGGAGACCCAGTACTTC.

V gene TRBV27 combines with J gene TRBJ1-6; 7 nucleotides align to TRBD1. The V gene end was trimmed by 6 bases and the J gene end by 9 bases; junction bases not matched to a gene: 8. CDR3 length: 14 residues. The germline CDR1 and CDR2 sequences are MNHEY and SMNVEV (reference sequence). The CDR3 region is CASSFGGGSSPLHF. The CDR3 DNA reads TGTGCCAGCAGCTTCGGAGGGGGCAGTTCACCCCTCCACTTT.

The chain carries TRBV7-8 and TRBJ2-3, with D possibly called TRBD1 or TRBD2 (5 bases each). Germline CDR1 reads SGHVS; CDR2 reads FQNEAQ. Trimming cost V 3 bases and J 8 bases, with 24 bases left between them. CDR3 length: 17 amino acids. The CDR3 spells CASSFHRDLPGTVTQYF. CDR3 sequence (DNA): TGTGCCAGCAGCTTCCACCGGGACCTACCGGGGACGGTTACGCAGTATTTT.

A single count supports this clonotype. The chain joins TRBV15 to TRBJ2-3, with 7 bases matching TRBD2. With V trimmed by 5 bases and J by 8 bases, 19 bases remained unmatched. The CDR3 length is 17 residues. Per the germline V gene, CDR1 is LNHNV and CDR2 is YYDKDF (reference sequence). The CDR3 protein is CATSGGGEGARVGTQYF. The CDR3, as DNA: TGTGCCACCAGCGGGGGAGGGGAAGGAGCGCGCGTTGGTACGCAGTATTTT.

The chain links TRBV24-1 to TRBJ2-7, with 9 bases matching TRBD1. Germline lookup yields CDR1 KGHDR and CDR2 SFDVKD. V shed 4 bases and J 5 bases; nucleotides not matched to a gene: 8. This CDR3 spans 15 amino acids. CDR3 protein: CATSESGTGINEQYF. CDR3 DNA: TGTGCCACCAGTGAGTCCGGGACAGGGATCAACGAGCAGTACTTC.

The chain uses TRBV27 and TRBJ1-1; perhaps TRBD1 as D (6 bases). Trimming shortened V by 5 bases and J by 5 bases, and 15 bases separated the two germline ends. Germline V lookup: CDR1 MNHEY, CDR2 SMNVEV (reference sequence). The CDR3 is 14 amino acids. The CDR3 DNA reads as TGTGCCAGCAGTACCCGAGGGGGACCGACTGAAGCTTTCTTT. Amino acids: CASSTRGGPTEAFF.

The chain recombines TRBV4-1 with TRBJ2-3, with TRBD2 identical over 9 bases. The CDR3 sequence is 17 residues long. The V segment lost 0 bases and the J segment 7 bases; nucleotides outside the gene matches: 11. Per the germline V gene, CDR1 is MGHRA and CDR2 is YSYEKL. The CDR3: CASSQEGPPGTSYTQYF. The CDR3 DNA is TGCGCCAGCAGCCAAGAAGGGCCACCCGGGACTAGCTATACGCAGTATTTT.

This chain connects TRBV28 to TRBJ1-2; D ambiguous. The V gene's germline CDR1 is MDHEN and CDR2 SYDVKM. V was pared by 5 bases and J by 1 base, with 14 bases between. The CDR3 extends over 15 amino acids. CDR3 amino acids: CASSPAAKYNYGYTF. The CDR3, as DNA: TGTGCCAGCAGTCCCGCCGCCAAGTATAACTATGGCTACACCTTC.

The gene calls are TRBV4-2 and TRBJ1-1; tentatively, D is TRBD1 (6 bases). V lost 6 bases to trimming and J lost 5 bases, with 13 bases between them. CDR3 length: 13 residues. CDR1 and CDR2 from the germline V gene are LGHNA and YNFKEQ. The CDR3 DNA reads as TGTGCCAGCAGTCAAAACAGGGATACTGAAGCTTTCTTT. This codes for CASSQNRDTEAFF.

This chain connects TRBV11-2 to TRBJ2-7; 8 bases are shared with TRBD2. Per germline, CDR1 SGHAT and CDR2 FQNNGV. The CDR3 runs 16 residues. With 5 bases clipped from V and 3 bases from J, the junction kept 12 bases outside the gene matches. In nucleotides, the CDR3 is TGTGCCAGCAGCCCGGTACCCTCCGGGACTAGCTACGAGCAGTACTTC. It yields the protein CASSPVPSGTSYEQYF.

This chain connects TRBV11-2 to TRBJ1-2, with D hard to call. This CDR3 has 19 residues. Trimming stripped 0 bases from V and 4 bases from J, with 24 bases between. Germline-derived CDR1 and CDR2 are SGHAT and FQNNGV. CDR3 loop: CASSLEPTRVGVEVYGYTF. In DNA form, the CDR3 reads TGTGCCAGCAGCTTAGAACCGACGCGGGTAGGCGTAGAGGTCTATGGCTACACCTTC.

The chain employs TRBV29-1 and TRBJ1-2, with 10 bases lining up with TRBD1. Germline CDR1 SQVTM, CDR2 ANQGSEA. CDR3 length: 15 residues. Unmatched junction bases numbered 7, after V lost 3 bases and J lost 3 bases. CDR3 sequence (DNA): TGCAGCGTTGATTTGGACAGGGGGGTCGACTATGGCTACACCTTC. Amino acids: CSVDLDRGVDYGYTF.

The chain couples TRBV6-6 to TRBJ2-3, with TRBD2 identical over 11 bases. Germline lookup yields CDR1 MNHNY and CDR2 SVGAGI (reference sequence). With V trimmed by 6 bases and J by 2 bases, 7 bases remained unmatched. This CDR3 has 16 residues. This CDR3 is CASSRLAGRPTDTQYF. The CDR3 bases are TGTGCCAGCAGCAGACTAGCGGGGAGACCCACAGATACGCAGTATTTT.

CDR3: CASSLVPQGVSSRNIQYF. In nucleotides, the CDR3 is TGCGCCAGCAGCTTGGTCCCACAGGGGGTATCCTCCCGAAACATTCAGTACTTC. The chain employs TRBV5-1 and TRBJ2-4, with 8 positions matching TRBD1. CDR3 length equals 18 residues. Germline V gene sequence: CDR1 SGHRS, CDR2 YFSETQ. V trimming: 0 bases; J trimming: 6 bases; junction bases outside the gene matches: 14.

A few counts support this clonotype. J is TRBJ2-7 and V is TRBV20-1; TRBD1 aligns across 12 bases. The length of the CDR3 is 13 residues. The trim removed 3 bases at V and 6 bases at J, leaving 3 bases unmatched. Germline CDR1 DFQATT, CDR2 SNEGSKA (reference sequence). The CDR3 sequence is CSARGQGAAEQYF. CDR3 sequence (DNA): TGCAGTGCTAGGGGACAGGGGGCGGCCGAGCAGTACTTC.

This clonotype was counted once. The rearrangement joins TRBV13 to TRBJ2-3; 9 nucleotides match TRBD1. This CDR3 has 15 amino acids. The V and J ends lost 7 bases and 6 bases, in that order; junction bases with no gene match: 11. Germline V gene sequence: CDR1 PRHDT, CDR2 FYEKMQ (reference sequence). The CDR3 sequence: CASTPRDRVNDTQYF. The CDR3 bases are TGTGCCAGCACCCCACGGGACAGGGTTAATGATACGCAGTATTTT.

This chain links TRBV6-5 with TRBJ1-5; no clear D. The V and J ends lost 0 bases and 0 bases respectively, with 12 bases between them. This CDR3 spans 17 amino acids. Germline V gene sequence: CDR1 MNHEY, CDR2 SVGAGI. The CDR3 sequence: CASSYSSGRYSNQPQHF. The CDR3 DNA follows: TGTGCCAGCAGTTACTCGTCGGGAAGATATAGCAATCAGCCCCAGCATTTT.

The chain carries TRBV11-2 and TRBJ2-7; D is ambiguous. With 5 bases removed from V and 4 bases from J, the gap between germline ends came to 9 bases. CDR1 and CDR2 from the germline V gene are SGHAT and FQNNGV. CDR3 size: 12 residues. The CDR3 region has the DNA TGTGCCAGCAGCCTAAACAAGTACGAGCAGTACTTC. Amino acid sequence: CASSLNKYEQYF.

This CDR3 is CASSISHEQFF. CDR3 nucleotide sequence: TGTGCCAGTAGTATTAGCCATGAGCAGTTCTTC. The V and J genes are TRBV19 and TRBJ2-1; D not certain. This CDR3 is 11 amino acids long. V gave up 3 bases and J gave up 8 bases, with 5 bases separating them. Looked up from germline, CDR1 is LNHDA and CDR2 is SQIVND (reference sequence).

The chain couples TRBV7-8 to TRBJ1-2; D is unresolved. The CDR3 is 16 amino acids. Germline V gene data show CDR1 as SGHVS and CDR2 as FQNEAQ. V was trimmed by 8 bases and J by 5 bases, leaving 24 bases between them. The CDR3 reads CASLPPNLFRQYGYTF. The CDR3 nucleotides are TGTGCCAGCCTACCACCCAACCTGTTCCGCCAATATGGCTACACCTTC.

This clonotype was detected only once. The chain joins TRBV9 to TRBJ1-1, with a tentative D call TRBD1 (6 bases). Trimming cost V 1 base and J 7 bases, with 14 bases left between them. The germline gives CDR1 SGDLS, CDR2 YYNGEE. CDR3 length: 14 residues. CDR3: CASSVREGGSEAFF. The DNA of the CDR3 is TGTGCCAGCAGCGTACGAGAAGGGGGGAGTGAAGCTTTCTTT.

The chain has TRBV7-8 and TRBJ2-1; the D is unclear. The V gene lost 5 bases and the J gene lost 6 bases, with 2 bases spanning the gap. CDR1 is SGHVS and CDR2 is FQNEAQ in the germline V gene. The CDR3 is 10 amino acids. CDR3 DNA: TGTGCCAGCAGCGCCAATGAGCAGTTCTTC. Encoded protein: CASSANEQFF. The full variable domain, its missing parts supplied by reference TRBV7-8 and TRBJ2-1, is GAGVSQSPRYKVAKRGQDVALRCDPISGHVSLFWYQQALGQGPEFLTYFQNEAQLDKSGLPSDRFFAERPEGSVSTLKIQRTQQEDSAVYLCASSANEQFFGPGTRLTVL.

The genes are TRBV28 and TRBJ1-1, with D hard to call. The CDR3 is 12 residues long. CDR1 and CDR2 (germline): MDHEN, SYDVKM. Trimming pared 7 bases from V and 1 base from J, leaving 7 bases between. The CDR3 loop reads CASTNGNTEAFF. The CDR3 region has the DNA TGTGCCAGCACCAATGGGAACACTGAAGCTTTCTTT.

V and J are TRBV19 and TRBJ1-2; 8 positions match TRBD1. The germline gives CDR1 LNHDA, CDR2 SQIVND (reference sequence). The CDR3 loop spans 14 amino acids. Unmatched junction bases numbered 4, after V lost 5 bases and J lost 2 bases. The CDR3 DNA follows: TGTGCCAGTAGTGCTGGACAGGGCAACTATGGCTACACCTTC. This codes for CASSAGQGNYGYTF.

The chain recombines TRBV30 with TRBJ2-6; no clear D. The CDR3 covers 14 residues. Trimming took 2 bases from V and 0 from J, leaving 5 bases between them. Germline-derived CDR1 and CDR2 are GTSNPN and SVGIG (reference sequence). CDR3 bases: TGTGCCTGGAGTCCAGACTCTGGGGCCAACGTCCTGACTTTC. Residues: CAWSPDSGANVLTF.

The chain carries TRBV5-1 and TRBJ1-1, with D possibly being TRBD1 (5 bases). Germline V lookup: CDR1 SGHRS, CDR2 YFSETQ. This CDR3 contains 14 residues. The V end was cut by 2 bases, the J end by 0 bases, with 8 bases between. The CDR3 protein is CASSFQGMNTEAFF. In DNA form, the CDR3 reads TGCGCCAGCAGCTTTCAGGGCATGAACACTGAAGCTTTCTTT.

V is TRBV12-3 or TRBV12-4 and J is TRBJ2-2; TRBD2 matches at 14 bases. V lost 5 bases to trimming and J lost 3 bases; unmatched junction nucleotides: 8. This CDR3 has 18 residues. As DNA, the CDR3 is TGTGCCAGCAGTGCCCGACTAGCGGGGGGGCGGTACACCGGGGAGCTGTTTTTT. This encodes CASSARLAGGRYTGELFF.